This T cell receptor (beta chain) was sequenced in a study of CD8 T cells in ankylosing spondylitis. Study-level points and caveats: Disease-linked clones were reportedly significantly enriched in matched ankylosing spondylitis synovial fluid. Clones linked to the disease showed a CD8+ phenotype. They occurred at relatively low frequencies in peripheral blood.

Note on this clonotype: Its antigen is as yet unknown.

V was trimmed by 4 bases and J by 6 bases, leaving 13 bases between them. CDR3 size: 13 residues. Germline CDR1 is GTSNPN and CDR2 is SVGIG (reference sequence). For TCR beta, libraries came from quantitative 5'-RACE with molecular barcodes. TCRdb re-analysed the 5' RACE reads in MiXCR, keeping a single row per CDR3 protein. The data contain a few hundred thousand distinct CDR3 sequences, less than 25% of them seen just once; the ten biggest clones take up roughly 3.6%. This TCR was sampled from a female donor with ankylosing spondylitis or in good health (not recorded which). Sequencing was carried out using blood, either unsorted or a sorted T cell fraction (not recorded which). The chain has TRBV30 and TRBJ2-1; D unresolved. CDR3 nucleotide sequence: TGTGCCTGGAATCTGAGGAAAAGCAATGAGCAGTTCTTC. Translating it yields CAWNLRKSNEQFF.